The subject of this entry is one T cell receptor beta chain. V lost 5 bases to trimming and J lost 5 bases, with 8 bases between them. There are 12 residues in the CDR3. Germline CDR1 is SGHTA and CDR2 is FQGNSA. The data are from a study of cytomegalovirus exposure and HLA in healthy donors. The protocol was immunoSEQ multiplex PCR, while the TCRdb copy is restricted to in-frame clones and leaves out a portion. The table lists fewer than 90,000 clones, approximately 93% of them singletons, with roughly 3.3% in the top ten. The chain employs TRBV7-2 and TRBJ2-3; maybe TRBD2 (5 bases). The sequencing sample was made of PBMCs. The receptor was derived from a woman in her late teens or twenties in good health and CMV-seropositive. CDR3 DNA sequence: TGTGCCAGCAGCCCCCGGGGAGATACGCAGTATTTT. This encodes CASSPRGDTQYF.